This T cell receptor beta chain came from a study of post-analysis software for immune sequencing data. Study-wide context: The disease courses spanned relapsing-remitting, secondary progressive and progressive-relapsing forms of multiple sclerosis. Notes on the study in general: Those with multiple sclerosis, the patient group, showed significantly lower normalized Chao1 diversity than controls. When patients were compared with controls, five TRBV segments were more frequent, TRBV5-6, TRBV5-1 and TRBV20-1 among them.

TCR beta cDNA libraries had unique molecular identifiers. Some 500,000 cDNA molecules were obtained per 1 to 10 million input T cells. TCRdb used MiXCR to reprocess the PCR reads, holding one entry per CDR3 protein. The data show approximately 770,000 distinct CDR3 sequences, about half seen once. Points on this clonotype: Its antigen is undetermined.

The CDR3 is 17 amino acids. Trimming removed 4 bases from V and 4 bases from J; junction bases left unmatched: 10. Germline loops: CDR1 MGHRA, CDR2 YSYEKL. Sequenced input: blood. This TCR was sampled from a girl aged 10 to 17 with multiple sclerosis. This rearrangement joins TRBV4-1 to TRBJ2-3, with 11 nucleotides matching TRBD2. The CDR3 loop reads CASSRGTSGSNADTQYF. The DNA for the CDR3 is TGCGCCAGCAGCCGCGGAACTAGCGGGAGTAACGCAGATACGCAGTATTTT.